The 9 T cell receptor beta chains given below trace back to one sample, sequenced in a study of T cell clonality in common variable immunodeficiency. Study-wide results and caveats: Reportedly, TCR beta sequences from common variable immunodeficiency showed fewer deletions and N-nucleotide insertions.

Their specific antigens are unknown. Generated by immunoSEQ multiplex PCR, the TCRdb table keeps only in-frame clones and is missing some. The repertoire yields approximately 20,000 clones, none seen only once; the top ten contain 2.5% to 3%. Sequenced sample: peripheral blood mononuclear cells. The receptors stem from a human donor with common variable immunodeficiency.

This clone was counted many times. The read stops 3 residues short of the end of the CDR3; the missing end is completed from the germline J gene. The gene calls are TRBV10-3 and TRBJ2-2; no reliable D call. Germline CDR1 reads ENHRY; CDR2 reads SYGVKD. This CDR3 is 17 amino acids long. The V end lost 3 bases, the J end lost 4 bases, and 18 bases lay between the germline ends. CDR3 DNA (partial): TGTGCCATCAGTGATAATCGGCCTACAAAGGGCACCGGGGAG. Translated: CAISDNRPTKGTGE. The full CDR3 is CAISDNRPTKGTGELFF.

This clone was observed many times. Here the CDR3 reads CASSISTGDADTQYF. Incomplete CDR3 DNA: TGTGCCAGTAGTATATCGACAGGGGATGCGGATACG. J is TRBJ2-3 and V is TRBV19, with 8 bases aligning to TRBD1. Sequencing ends 3 residues short of the CDR3 end; the germline J gene provides the rest. Germline-derived CDR1 and CDR2 are LNHDA and SQIVND (reference sequence). The CDR3 covers 15 residues. The J segment lost 6 bases and the V segment lost 2 bases, leaving 7 bases of the junction unmatched.

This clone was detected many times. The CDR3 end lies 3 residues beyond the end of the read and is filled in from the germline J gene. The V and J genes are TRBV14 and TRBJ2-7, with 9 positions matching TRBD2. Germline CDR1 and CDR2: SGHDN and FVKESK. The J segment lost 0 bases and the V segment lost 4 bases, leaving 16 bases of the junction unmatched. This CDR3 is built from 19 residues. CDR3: CASSPGRLAGTGSSYEQYF. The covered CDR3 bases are TGTGCCAGCAGCCCAGGCCGGCTAGCGGGAACCGGGAGCTCCTACGAG.

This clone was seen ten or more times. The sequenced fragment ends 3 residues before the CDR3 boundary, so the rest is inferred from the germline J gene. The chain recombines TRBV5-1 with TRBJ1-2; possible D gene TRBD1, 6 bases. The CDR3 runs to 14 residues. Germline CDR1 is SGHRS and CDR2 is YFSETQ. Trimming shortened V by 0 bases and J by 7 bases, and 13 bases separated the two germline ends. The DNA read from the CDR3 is TGCGCCAGCAGCTTGGGTGGACAGCGAACTGGC. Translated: CASSLGGQRTG. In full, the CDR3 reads CASSLGGQRTGYTF.

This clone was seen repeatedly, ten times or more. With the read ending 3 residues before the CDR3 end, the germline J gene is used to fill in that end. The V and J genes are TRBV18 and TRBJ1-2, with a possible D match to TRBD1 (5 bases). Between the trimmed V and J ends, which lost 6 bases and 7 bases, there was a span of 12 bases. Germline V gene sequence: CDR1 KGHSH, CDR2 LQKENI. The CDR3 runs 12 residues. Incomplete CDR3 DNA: TGTGCCAGCTCCGACAGTAATGGTGGC. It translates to CASSDSNGG. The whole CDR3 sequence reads CASSDSNGGYTF.

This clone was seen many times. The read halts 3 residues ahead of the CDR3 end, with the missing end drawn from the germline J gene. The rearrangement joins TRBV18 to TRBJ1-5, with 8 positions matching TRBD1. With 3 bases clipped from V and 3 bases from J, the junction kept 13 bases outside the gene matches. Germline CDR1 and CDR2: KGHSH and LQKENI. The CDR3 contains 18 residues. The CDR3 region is CASSPGPGQGAYNQPQHF. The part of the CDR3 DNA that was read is TGTGCCAGCTCACCTGGGCCCGGCCAGGGGGCCTACAATCAGCCC.

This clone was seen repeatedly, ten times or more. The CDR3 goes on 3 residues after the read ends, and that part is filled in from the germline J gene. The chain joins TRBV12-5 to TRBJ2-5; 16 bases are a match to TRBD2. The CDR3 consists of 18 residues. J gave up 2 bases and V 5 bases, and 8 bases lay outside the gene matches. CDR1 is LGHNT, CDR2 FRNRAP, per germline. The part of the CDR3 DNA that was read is TGTGCTAGTGGTCTGGGACTAGCGGGAGGGATGGAGCAAGAGACC. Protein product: CASGLGLAGGMEQET. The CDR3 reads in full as CASGLGLAGGMEQETQYF.

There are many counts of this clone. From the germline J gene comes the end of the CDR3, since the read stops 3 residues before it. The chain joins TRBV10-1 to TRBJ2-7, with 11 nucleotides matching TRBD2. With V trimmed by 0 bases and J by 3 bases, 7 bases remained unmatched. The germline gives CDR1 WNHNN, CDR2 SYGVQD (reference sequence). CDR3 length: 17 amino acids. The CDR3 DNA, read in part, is TGCGCCAGCAGTGAGTCGTCTAGCGGGAGGCGAGGCTACGAG. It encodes CASSESSSGRRGYE. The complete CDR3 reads CASSESSSGRRGYEQYF.

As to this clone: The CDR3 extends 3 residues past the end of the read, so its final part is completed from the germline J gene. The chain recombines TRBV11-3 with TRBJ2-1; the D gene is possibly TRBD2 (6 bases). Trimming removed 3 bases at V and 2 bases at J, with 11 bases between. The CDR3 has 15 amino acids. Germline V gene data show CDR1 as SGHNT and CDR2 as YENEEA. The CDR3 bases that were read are TGTGCCAGCAGCTTGAATAGCGGAGCCTACAATGAG. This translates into CASSLNSGAYNE. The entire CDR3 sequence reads CASSLNSGAYNEQFF.